The present entry profiles one T cell receptor (beta chain) with its context. V was trimmed by 5 bases and J by 1 base, leaving 14 bases between them. The CDR3 length is 15 residues. The germline V gene encodes CDR1 MDHEN and CDR2 SYDVKM. Per the original methods: Cell counts per sample came from amplifying reference gene primers. Clones were read by immunoSEQ multiplex PCR, and TCRdb kept only the in-frame ones, dropping some. For V, J and clone size, that table is used; D and trimming come from the DNA. The sample has roughly 68,000 clones, about nine tenths seen once. This entry belongs to a study of blood T cell repertoires in COVID-19. For the study at large: Both acute and convalescent COVID-19 samples were obtained from the United States, Italy and Spain. T cells, B-cell-depleted T cells, or PBMCs supplied cDNA or gDNA.

The V call is TRBV28, the J call TRBJ1-2, with D perhaps TRBD1 (5 bases). The source material was peripheral blood. The source of this sequence is a man aged 45 to 65 with active COVID-19. CDR3 nucleotide sequence: TGTGCCAGCAGTCTCACCGGGGGTGTTAACTATGGCTACACCTTC. This sequence encodes CASSLTGGVNYGYTF.